This record looks at one TCR beta chain sequence and its context. Its specificity is not known. The data were taken from a study of regulatory and conventional T cells in RAG deficiency. Study observations and caveats: RAG-deficient patients showed markedly lower Shannon entropy and higher Simpson indices than control T-cell subsets. Sorted Omenn CD25-high CD127-low cells may not be bona fide Tregs.

Germline V lookup: CDR1 SQVTM, CDR2 ANQGSEA. V lost 3 bases and J 5 bases, leaving 8 bases between the germline ends. CDR3 length equals 12 residues. Clones were read by immunoSEQ multiplex PCR, and TCRdb kept only the in-frame ones, dropping some. The sample includes 30,000 to 40,000 clones, approximately 91% seen only once; the top ten take roughly an eighth. The data also belong to a second study, concerning regulatory T cells. This second study notes: The PCR used 52 TRBV and 13 TRBJ primers. Regulatory T cells showed the strongest V-J pair restriction and V/J gene skewing among patient repertoires.

Sequencing was done on a sample of CD8+ T cells sorted from blood. This clonotype was sampled from a human donor in good health. The rearrangement links TRBV29-1 to TRBJ2-1; D is undetermined. The CDR3 sequence is CSVDGSHNEQFF. CDR3 sequence (DNA): TGCAGCGTTGACGGGTCCCACAATGAGCAGTTCTTC.